This T cell receptor beta chain came from a study of CD8 T cells in ankylosing spondylitis. Via MiXCR, TCRdb re-called the 5' RACE reads, giving one row per CDR3 protein. The sample contains some 330,000 distinct CDR3 sequences, approximately 8% of which appear only once. With V trimmed by 3 bases and J by 1 base, 2 bases remained unmatched. The CDR3 loop spans 13 amino acids. CDR1 is SQVTM, CDR2 ANQGSEA, per germline. Concerning this clonotype: The antigen is undetermined.

General study results and limits: Disease-linked clones reportedly concentrated significantly in matched ankylosing spondylitis synovial fluid. In ankylosing spondylitis blood, a motif of 7 to 9 highly homologous TCR beta variants appeared characteristic. Disease-associated clonotypes exhibited CD8+ identity and were relatively infrequent in peripheral blood.

The chain couples TRBV29-1 to TRBJ2-5, with 7 bases identical to TRBD1. The sample consisted of blood, either unsorted or a sorted T cell fraction (not recorded which). This clonotype was obtained from a male donor with ankylosing spondylitis. The CDR3: CSVDPGGQETQYF. DNA of the CDR3: TGCAGCGTTGATCCAGGGGGCCAAGAGACCCAGTACTTC.